This T cell receptor beta chain was captured by sequencing in a study of cytomegalovirus exposure and HLA in healthy donors. This clone was detected once. Its antigen is undetermined. Findings and caveats of the study: A prior analysis recorded that most TCR beta V segments were productive about 90% or about 30% of the time. Later analysis identified a missense DCLRE1C variant that was linked to TCR beta V- and J-gene trimming.

The CDR3 has 15 residues. The germline V gene has CDR1 SGDLS and CDR2 YYNGEE. Trimming took 4 bases from V and 3 from J, leaving 17 bases between them. With 60 Vbeta and 13 Jbeta primers, the PCR was carried out. The method was immunoSEQ multiplex PCR; TCRdb's version includes in-frame clones alone and lacks a portion of them. There are over 100,000 clones in the sample; about 79% occur only once, and about 2% lies in the top ten. The receptor's source is a human donor in good health. The gene calls are TRBV9 and TRBJ2-7; D is perhaps TRBD1 (7 bases). The sequencing sample was made of PBMCs. CDR3 in DNA: TGTGCCAGCAGCTCGGAGGGGGCAGGGGGCTACGAGCAGTACTTC. It yields the protein CASSSEGAGGYEQYF.